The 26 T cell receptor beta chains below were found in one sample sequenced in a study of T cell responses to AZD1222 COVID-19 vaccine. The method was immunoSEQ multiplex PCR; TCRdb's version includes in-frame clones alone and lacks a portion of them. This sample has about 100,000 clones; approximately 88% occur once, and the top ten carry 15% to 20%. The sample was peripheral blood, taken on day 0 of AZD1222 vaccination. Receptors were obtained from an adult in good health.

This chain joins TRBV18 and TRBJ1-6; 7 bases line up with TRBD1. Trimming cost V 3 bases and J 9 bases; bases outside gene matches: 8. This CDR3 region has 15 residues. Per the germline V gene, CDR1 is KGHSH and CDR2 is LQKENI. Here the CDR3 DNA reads TGTGCCAGCTCACCGGCAGGGGGATTTGGTTCACCCCTCCACTTT. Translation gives CASSPAGGFGSPLHF.

CDR3 residues: CASSWTASQPQHF. CDR3 in DNA: TGTGCCAGCAGTTGGACAGCTTCGCAGCCCCAGCATTTT. The chain carries TRBV6-2 or TRBV6-3 and TRBJ1-5, with D possibly TRBD1 on 6 matching bases. The germline V and J ends were trimmed by 4 bases and 7 bases, with 11 bases remaining between them. The CDR3 is made up of 13 amino acids. CDR1 is MNHEY, CDR2 SVGEGT, per germline.

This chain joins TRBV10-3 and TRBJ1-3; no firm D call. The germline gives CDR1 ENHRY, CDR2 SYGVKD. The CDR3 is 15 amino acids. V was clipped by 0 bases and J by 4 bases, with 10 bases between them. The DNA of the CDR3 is TGTGCCATCAGTGAGTCGACGTCCGCGGGAAACACCATATATTTT. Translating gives CAISESTSAGNTIYF.

Here the CDR3 reads CASSFKARNPYEQYF. The DNA for the CDR3 is TGTGCCAGCAGTTTCAAGGCCCGGAACCCCTACGAGCAGTACTTC. This chain joins TRBV27 and TRBJ2-7, with D uncertain. The CDR3 covers 15 residues. The germline V gene encodes CDR1 MNHEY and CDR2 SMNVEV (reference sequence). V was pared by 3 bases and J by 2 bases, with 14 bases between.

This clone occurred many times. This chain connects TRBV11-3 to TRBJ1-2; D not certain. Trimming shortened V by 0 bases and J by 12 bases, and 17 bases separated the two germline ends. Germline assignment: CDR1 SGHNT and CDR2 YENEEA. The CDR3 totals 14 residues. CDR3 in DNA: TGTGCCAGCAGCTTAGAGGGAGCCTCCACGTCAGACACCTTC. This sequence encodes CASSLEGASTSDTF.

CDR3 coding DNA: TGTGCCAGCAGCTTGGGCTCTGGAAACACCATATATTTT. It translates to CASSLGSGNTIYF. J is TRBJ1-3 and V is TRBV5-4; D is ambiguous. Trimming removed 0 bases from V and 0 bases from J, with 1 base in between. CDR1 is SGHNT and CDR2 is YYREEE in the germline V gene (reference sequence). The CDR3 loop spans 13 amino acids.

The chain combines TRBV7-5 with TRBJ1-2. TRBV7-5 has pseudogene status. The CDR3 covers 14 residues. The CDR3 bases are TGTGTCAGAAGCCCCCCCGGGGCATGGTATGGCTACACCTTC. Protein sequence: CVRSPPGAWYGYTF.

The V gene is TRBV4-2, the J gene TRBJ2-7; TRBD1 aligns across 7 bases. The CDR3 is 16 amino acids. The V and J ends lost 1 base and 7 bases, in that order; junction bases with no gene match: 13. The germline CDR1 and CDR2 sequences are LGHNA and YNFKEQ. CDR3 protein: CASSQVPGTDPKEQYF. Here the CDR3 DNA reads TGTGCCAGCAGCCAAGTCCCCGGGACAGACCCTAAAGAGCAGTACTTC.

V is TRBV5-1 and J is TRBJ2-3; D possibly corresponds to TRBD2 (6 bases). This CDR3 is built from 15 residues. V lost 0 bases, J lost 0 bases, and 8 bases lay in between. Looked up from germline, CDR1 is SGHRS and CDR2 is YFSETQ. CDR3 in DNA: TGCGCCAGCAGCTTGGTAGCGGACAGCACAGATACGCAGTATTTT. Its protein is CASSLVADSTDTQYF.

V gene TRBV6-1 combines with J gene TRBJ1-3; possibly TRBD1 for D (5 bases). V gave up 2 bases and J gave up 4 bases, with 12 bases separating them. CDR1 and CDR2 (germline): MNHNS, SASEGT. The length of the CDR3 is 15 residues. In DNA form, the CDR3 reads TGTGCCAGCAGTGAAATGGGGGGTGTCGGAAACACCATATATTTT. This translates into CASSEMGGVGNTIYF.

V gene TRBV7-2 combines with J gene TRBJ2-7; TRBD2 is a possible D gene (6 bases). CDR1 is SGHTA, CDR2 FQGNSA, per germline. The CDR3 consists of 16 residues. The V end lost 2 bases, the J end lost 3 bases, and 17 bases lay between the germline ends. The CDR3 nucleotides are TGTGCCAGCAGCTTATATTCCCTAGCGCATGACTACGAGCAGTACTTC. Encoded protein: CASSLYSLAHDYEQYF. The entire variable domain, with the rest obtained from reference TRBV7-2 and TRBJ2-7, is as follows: GAGVSQSPSNKVTEKGKDVELRCDPISGHTALYWYRQSLGQGLEFLIYFQGNSAPDKSGLPSDRFSAERTGGSVSTLTIQRTQQEDSAVYLCASSLYSLAHDYEQYFGPGTRLTVT.

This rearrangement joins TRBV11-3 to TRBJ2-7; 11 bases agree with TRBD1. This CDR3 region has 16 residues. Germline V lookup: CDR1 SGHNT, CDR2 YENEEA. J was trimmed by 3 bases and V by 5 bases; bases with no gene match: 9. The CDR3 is CASSPTGTGGIYEQYF. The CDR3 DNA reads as TGTGCCAGCAGCCCCACCGGGACAGGGGGAATCTACGAGCAGTACTTC.

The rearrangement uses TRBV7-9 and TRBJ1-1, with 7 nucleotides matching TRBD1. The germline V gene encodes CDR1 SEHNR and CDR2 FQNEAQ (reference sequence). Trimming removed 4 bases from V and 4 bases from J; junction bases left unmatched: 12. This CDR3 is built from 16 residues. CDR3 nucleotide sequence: TGTGCCAGCAGCTCAGGACAGGCGGGCGTAGGCACTGAAGCTTTCTTT. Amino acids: CASSSGQAGVGTEAFF.

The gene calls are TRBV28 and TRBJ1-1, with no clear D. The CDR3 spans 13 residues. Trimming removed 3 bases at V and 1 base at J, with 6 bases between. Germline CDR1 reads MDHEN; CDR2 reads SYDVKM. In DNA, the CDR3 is TGTGCCAGCAGTTTTGGTAGGAACACTGAAGCTTTCTTT. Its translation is CASSFGRNTEAFF.

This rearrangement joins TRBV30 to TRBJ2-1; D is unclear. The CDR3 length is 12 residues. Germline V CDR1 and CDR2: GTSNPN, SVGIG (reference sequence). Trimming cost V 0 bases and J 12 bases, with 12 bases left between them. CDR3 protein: CAWSVVVGVQFF. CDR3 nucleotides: TGTGCCTGGAGTGTTGTGGTTGGTGTGCAGTTCTTC. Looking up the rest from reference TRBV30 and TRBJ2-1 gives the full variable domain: SQTIHQWPATLVQPVGSPLSLECTVEGTSNPNLYWYRQAAGRGLQLLFYSVGIGQISSEVPQNLSASRPQDRQFILSSKKLLLSDSGFYLCAWSVVVGVQFFGPGTRLTVL.

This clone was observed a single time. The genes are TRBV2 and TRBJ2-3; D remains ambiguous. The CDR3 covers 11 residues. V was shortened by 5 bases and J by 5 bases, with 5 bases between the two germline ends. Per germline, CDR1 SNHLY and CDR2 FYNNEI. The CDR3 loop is CASSTKDTQYF. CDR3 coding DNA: TGTGCCAGCAGTACGAAAGATACGCAGTATTTT.

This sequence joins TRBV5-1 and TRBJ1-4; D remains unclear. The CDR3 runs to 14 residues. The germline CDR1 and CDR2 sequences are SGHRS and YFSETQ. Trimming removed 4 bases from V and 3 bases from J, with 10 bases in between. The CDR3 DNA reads TGCGCCAGCAGCGTCGGGTCCGCTAATGAAAAACTGTTTTTT. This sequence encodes CASSVGSANEKLFF.

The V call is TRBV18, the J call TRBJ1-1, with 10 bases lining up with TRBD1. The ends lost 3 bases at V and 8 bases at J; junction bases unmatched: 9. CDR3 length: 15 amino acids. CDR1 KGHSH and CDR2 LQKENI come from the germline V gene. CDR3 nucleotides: TGTGCCAGCTCACCGCAGGGGACAGGGGCTGACGAAGCTTTCTTT. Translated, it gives CASSPQGTGADEAFF.

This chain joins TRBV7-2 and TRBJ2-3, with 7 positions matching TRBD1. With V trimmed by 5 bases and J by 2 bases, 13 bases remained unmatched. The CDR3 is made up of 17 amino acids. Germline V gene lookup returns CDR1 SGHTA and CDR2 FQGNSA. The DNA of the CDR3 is TGTGCCAGCAGCATAATCCCGACAGGGTTGGCCACAGATACGCAGTATTTT. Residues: CASSIIPTGLATDTQYF. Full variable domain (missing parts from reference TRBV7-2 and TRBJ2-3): GAGVSQSPSNKVTEKGKDVELRCDPISGHTALYWYRQSLGQGLEFLIYFQGNSAPDKSGLPSDRFSAERTGGSVSTLTIQRTQQEDSAVYLCASSIIPTGLATDTQYFGPGTRLTVL.

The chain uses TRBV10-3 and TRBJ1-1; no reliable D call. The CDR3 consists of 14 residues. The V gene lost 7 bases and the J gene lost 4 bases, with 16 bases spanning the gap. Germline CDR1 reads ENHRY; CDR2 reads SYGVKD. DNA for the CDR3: TGTGCCATCAAGGATCACTTAACAAGCACTGAAGCTTTCTTT. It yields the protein CAIKDHLTSTEAFF.

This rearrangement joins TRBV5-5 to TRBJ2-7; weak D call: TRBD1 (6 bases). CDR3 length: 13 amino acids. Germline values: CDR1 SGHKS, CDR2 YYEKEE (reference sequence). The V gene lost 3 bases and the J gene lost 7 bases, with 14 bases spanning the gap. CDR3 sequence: CASSSGQTYEQYF. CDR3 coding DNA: TGTGCCAGCAGCTCTGGACAGACTTATGAGCAGTACTTC.

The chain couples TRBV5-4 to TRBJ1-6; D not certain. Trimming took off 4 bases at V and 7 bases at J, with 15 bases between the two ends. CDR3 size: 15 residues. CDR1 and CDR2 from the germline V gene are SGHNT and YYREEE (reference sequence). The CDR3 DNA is TGTGCCAGCAGCCAGACGGGGATACTGAATTCACCCCTCCACTTT. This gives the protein CASSQTGILNSPLHF. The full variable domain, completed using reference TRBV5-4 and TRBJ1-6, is ETGVTQSPTHLIKTRGQQVTLRCSSQSGHNTVSWYQQALGQGPQFIFQYYREEENGRGNFPPRFSGLQFPNYSSELNVNALELDDSALYLCASSQTGILNSPLHFGNGTRLTVT.

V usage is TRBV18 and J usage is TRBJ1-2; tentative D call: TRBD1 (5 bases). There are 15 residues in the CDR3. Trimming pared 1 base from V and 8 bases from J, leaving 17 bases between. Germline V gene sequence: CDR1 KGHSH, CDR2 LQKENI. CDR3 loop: CASSPRRDPGVGYTF. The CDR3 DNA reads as TGTGCCAGCTCACCACGCAGGGACCCAGGAGTAGGCTACACCTTC.

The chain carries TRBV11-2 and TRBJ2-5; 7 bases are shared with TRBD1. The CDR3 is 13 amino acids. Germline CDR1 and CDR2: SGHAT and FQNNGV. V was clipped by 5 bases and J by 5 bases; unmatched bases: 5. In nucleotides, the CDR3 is TGTGCCAGCAGCCTGGGACAGCCCGAGACCCAGTACTTC. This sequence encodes CASSLGQPETQYF.

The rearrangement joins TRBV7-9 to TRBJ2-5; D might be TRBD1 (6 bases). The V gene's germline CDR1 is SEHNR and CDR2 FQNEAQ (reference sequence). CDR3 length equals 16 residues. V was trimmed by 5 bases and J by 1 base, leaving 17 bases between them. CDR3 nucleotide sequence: TGTGCCAGCAGCCTTCGGACAGTACCACTCCAAGAGACCCAGTACTTC. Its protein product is CASSLRTVPLQETQYF.

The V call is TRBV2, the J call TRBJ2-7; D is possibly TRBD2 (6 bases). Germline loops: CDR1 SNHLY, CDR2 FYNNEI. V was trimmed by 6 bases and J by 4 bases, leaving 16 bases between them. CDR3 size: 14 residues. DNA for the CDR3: TGTGCCAGCAGGGCCGGGACCGCGGGATACGAGCAGTACTTC. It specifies CASRAGTAGYEQYF.